This entry lists 8 T cell receptor beta chains sequenced from one sample in a study of OX40 agonist ivuxolimab in advanced cancers. Clones were read by immunoSEQ multiplex PCR, and TCRdb kept only the in-frame ones, dropping some. The data contain around 90,000 clones, around 87% of them singletons. The material sequenced was CD4+ or CD8+ T cells sorted from blood, taken in a trial of the OX40 agonist ivuxolimab. The receptors derive from an adult with an advanced solid tumor such as melanoma, head and neck, liver or kidney cancer.

For this clone: A junction end diverges from the germline sequence, so it may reflect a read error. The rearrangement uses TRBV7-7 and TRBJ2-2; 9 bases align to TRBD2. The V gene's germline CDR1 is SSHAT and CDR2 FNYEAQ (reference sequence). There are 15 residues in the CDR3. The CDR3 loop reads CASSSTSGNTGELFF. The CDR3 DNA reads as TGTGCTAGCAGCTCGACTAGCGGCAACACCGGGGAGCTGTTTTTT.

V and J are TRBV11-2 and TRBJ1-3; unclear D gene. The V end was cut by 1 base, the J end by 2 bases, with 9 bases between. This CDR3 contains 15 residues. Germline CDR1 SGHAT, CDR2 FQNNGV. This CDR3 is CASSLVLATGNTIYF. The CDR3 DNA is TGTGCCAGCAGCTTAGTATTGGCAACTGGAAACACCATATATTTT.

The V gene is TRBV30, the J gene TRBJ1-1; D might be TRBD1 (5 bases). Trimming cost V 2 bases and J 1 base, with 11 bases left between them. This CDR3 spans 14 amino acids. Germline V gene sequence: CDR1 GTSNPN, CDR2 SVGIG (reference sequence). The CDR3 DNA reads as TGTGCCTGGAGTATCGGGACGGCGAACACTGAAGCTTTCTTT. Translation: CAWSIGTANTEAFF.

This sequence joins TRBV9 and TRBJ2-1; D gene unclear. The CDR3 consists of 13 residues. Trimming took 0 bases from V and 8 from J, leaving 9 bases between them. Germline-derived CDR1 and CDR2 are SGDLS and YYNGEE. DNA for the CDR3: TGTGCCAGCAGCGTAGTCCCGGCGGATGAGCAGTTCTTC. This sequence encodes CASSVVPADEQFF.

The rearrangement links TRBV9 to TRBJ2-3, with 11 bases aligning to TRBD2. The length of the CDR3 is 17 residues. Germline CDR1 is SGDLS and CDR2 is YYNGEE. Trimming took 0 bases from V and 2 from J; bases not matched to a gene: 5. DNA of the CDR3: TGTGCCAGCAGCGTAGACCTAGCGGGAGGAACCACAGATACGCAGTATTTT. Translating gives CASSVDLAGGTTDTQYF.

The V and J genes are TRBV7-2 and TRBJ1-5; D is ambiguous. The length of the CDR3 is 13 residues. Trimming pared 1 base from V and 2 bases from J, leaving 3 bases between. CDR1 SGHTA and CDR2 FQGNSA come from the germline V gene. This chain's CDR3 is CASSLDRNQPQHF. CDR3 sequence (DNA): TGTGCCAGCAGCTTAGATCGCAATCAGCCCCAGCATTTT.

This chain connects TRBV23-1 to TRBJ2-5; D perhaps matches TRBD2 (5 bases). TRBV23-1 carries the ORF label, with uncertain function. The CDR3 contains 12 residues. With 2 bases removed from V and 8 bases from J, the gap between germline ends came to 9 bases. As DNA, the CDR3 is TGCGCCAGCAGTCAAAGGGAGCGTACCCAGTACTTC. Translated, it gives CASSQRERTQYF.

The table lists this clone with a count of one. The rearrangement links TRBV9 to TRBJ1-1; D is unclear. V lost 0 bases to trimming and J lost 4 bases, with 10 bases between them. Per germline, CDR1 SGDLS and CDR2 YYNGEE. This CDR3 comprises 14 residues. CDR3 amino acids: CASSVDAGFTEAFF. CDR3 in DNA: TGTGCCAGCAGCGTAGATGCAGGCTTCACTGAAGCTTTCTTT.